This T cell receptor (beta chain) was obtained from a study of T cell repertoires in cytomegalovirus infection. Turning to the study itself: HLA-B-restricted CMV epitopes that are well studied, plus recently identified HLA-C-restricted ones, were used by the study. Public TCR beta signatures provided an indication of both CMV infection and a matching HLA type.

This clonotype has only a few counts. Its antigen is not identified. TCRdb ran MiXCR on the reads and lists one entry per CDR3 protein. Of approximately 280,000 distinct CDR3 sequences in the sample, approximately 22% were seen once. Regarding the study as a whole: Dominating the ex vivo response were HLA-C-restricted CMV-specific TCR beta clonotypes.

This specimen consisted of cultured PBMCs, obtained from culture after CMV antigen stimulation. The sequence was obtained from a human donor in good health (CMV status not recorded). Some clones in this sample may be carry-over from other donors' samples.

The CDR3: CASRGAPYEQYF. The DNA for the CDR3 is TGTGCCAGCAGGGGGGCGCCCTACGAGCAGTACTTC. The chain uses TRBV2 and TRBJ2-7, with D possibly matching TRBD1 (6 bases). CDR1 and CDR2 from the germline V gene are SNHLY and FYNNEI. V lost 6 bases, J lost 2 bases, and 8 bases lay in between. The CDR3 is 12 residues long. The full variable domain, its missing parts supplied by reference TRBV2 and TRBJ2-7, is EPEVTQTPSHQVTQMGQEVILRCVPISNHLYFYWYRQILGQKVEFLVSFYNNEISEKSEIFDDQFSVERPDGSNFTLKIRSTKLEDSAMYFCASRGAPYEQYFGPGTRLTVT.